The 8 T cell receptor beta chains below all came from one sample that was sequenced in a study of shared clonotypes between healthy human individuals. TCRdb's table, derived via immunoSEQ multiplex PCR, lists solely in-frame clones and lacks some. The sample carries 100,000 to 120,000 clones, more than 65% recorded once. The material sequenced was memory CD8+ T cells sorted from blood. Subset given: CD45RO+ cells pooled with CCR7-negative TemRA cells. These receptors came from a woman younger than 45 in good health.

This clone has a single count. The V gene is TRBV11-1, the J gene TRBJ1-2, with TRBD1 matching over 9 bases. The J segment lost 0 bases and the V segment lost 5 bases, leaving 7 bases of the junction unmatched. Germline CDR1 reads SGHAT; CDR2 reads FQDESV (reference sequence). This CDR3 has 16 residues. CDR3 protein: CASSTVDRGTNYGYTF. CDR3 sequence (DNA): TGTGCCAGCAGCACGGTCGACAGGGGGACTAACTATGGCTACACCTTC. The full variable domain, in which reference TRBV11-1 and TRBJ1-2 provide the parts outside the CDR3, is EAEVAQSPRYKITEKSQAVAFWCDPISGHATLYWYRQILGQGPELLVQFQDESVVDDSQLPKDRFSAERLKGVDSTLKIQPAELGDSAMYLCASSTVDRGTNYGYTFGSGTRLTVV.

Details on this clone: Other DNA sequences in this specimen translate into the identical CDR3. The chain carries TRBV9 and TRBJ2-5; D tentatively fits TRBD1 or TRBD2 (5 bases each). The end of the DNA is better explained by TRBJ2-7, so the J call may be wrong. The CDR3 is made up of 12 amino acids. Germline assignment: CDR1 SGDLS and CDR2 YYNGEE. The CDR3 here is CASSGDGYEQYF. The CDR3 bases are TGTGCCAGCAGTGGGGACGGCTACGAGCAGTACTTC.

Written as DNA, the CDR3 is TGTGCCAGCAGCTTCGGGGGGGCGAGCGGCTACACCTTC. Translating it yields CASSFGGASGYTF. This rearrangement joins TRBV7-6 to TRBJ1-2; TRBD1 might be the D (6 bases). This CDR3 region has 13 residues. Germline-derived CDR1 and CDR2 are SGHVS and FNYEAQ. Trimming stripped 3 bases from V and 8 bases from J, with 13 bases between.

Concerning this clone itself: One junction end disagrees with the germline gene, perhaps due to a read error. This chain connects TRBV4-2 to TRBJ2-7, with D possibly TRBD1 on 6 matching bases. Germline CDR1 and CDR2: LGHNA and YNFKEQ. The CDR3 has 14 residues. In DNA form, the CDR3 reads TGTGTCAGCAGCCAAGAAAGGGGGTCCTACGAGCAGTACTTC. This encodes CVSSQERGSYEQYF.

The rearrangement joins TRBV7-6 to TRBJ1-1; the D is unclear. CDR3 length: 11 amino acids. Trimming left V 2 bases short and J 10 bases short, with 8 bases between. CDR1 is SGHVS, CDR2 FNYEAQ, per germline. The CDR3 sequence: CASSLSYGAFF. The DNA for the CDR3 is TGTGCCAGCAGCTTAAGTTATGGAGCTTTCTTT.

This clone was recorded many times. This sequence joins TRBV25-1 and TRBJ1-5, with D possibly matching TRBD1 (6 bases). CDR1 is MGHDK, CDR2 SYGVNS, per germline. The CDR3 covers 16 residues. Trimming took off 4 bases at V and 1 base at J, with 14 bases between the two ends. CDR3 sequence reads: CASSGLGHPSNQPQHF. The CDR3, as DNA: TGTGCCAGCAGTGGACTGGGACACCCAAGCAATCAGCCCCAGCATTTT.

This clone was recorded many times. Other DNA sequences within the sample encode an identical CDR3. V and J are TRBV6-1 and TRBJ2-1; 8 bases are a match to TRBD2. The germline V gene has CDR1 MNHNS and CDR2 SASEGT. Losses at the gene ends were 2 bases for V and 0 bases for J; bases not matched to a gene: 0. The CDR3 is 15 amino acids. The CDR3 DNA reads TGTGCCAGCAGTGAACTAGCGGGCTCCTACAATGAGCAGTTCTTC. This codes for CASSELAGSYNEQFF.

This chain links TRBV29-1 with TRBJ1-1; no firm D call. Per the germline V gene, CDR1 is SQVTM and CDR2 is ANQGSEA. V lost 0 bases and J lost 3, with 14 bases in between. This CDR3 has 15 residues. CDR3: CSVEDPSLRDTEAFF. The CDR3 nucleotides read TGCAGCGTTGAAGACCCGAGCCTTCGGGACACTGAAGCTTTCTTT. Full variable domain (outside the CDR3, taken from reference TRBV29-1 and TRBJ1-1): SAVISQKPSRDICQRGTSLTIQCQVDSQVTMMFWYRQQPGQSLTLIATANQGSEATYESGFVIDKFPISRPNLTFSTLTVSNMSPEDSSIYLCSVEDPSLRDTEAFFGQGTRLTVV.